This T cell receptor beta chain emerged from a study of blood T cell repertoires in COVID-19. Study-wide background: Spain, Italy and the United States supplied samples that represented acute and convalescent COVID-19. T cells, B-cell-depleted T cells, or PBMCs supplied cDNA or gDNA.

Germline CDR1 and CDR2: MNHEY and SVGAGI. The CDR3 length is 16 residues. The V and J ends lost 2 bases and 0 bases, in that order; junction bases with no gene match: 2. Across 24 US areas, participants ranged in age from about 18 to 100 years. Participants' reported clinical history set cohort assignment. Profiled with immunoSEQ multiplex PCR; TCRdb holds only in-frame clones, not every one. The sample holds 200,000 to 300,000 clones, more than 70% seen once. Sequenced: PBMCs or T cells enriched from blood (not recorded which). This TCR derives from a woman aged 40 to 50 with acute COVID-19. The chain is built from TRBV6-5 and TRBJ1-3; 9 bases fit TRBD1. The CDR3 reads CASSYGTGSSGNTIYF. CDR3 bases: TGTGCCAGCAGTTACGGGACAGGGAGCTCTGGAAACACCATATATTTT.